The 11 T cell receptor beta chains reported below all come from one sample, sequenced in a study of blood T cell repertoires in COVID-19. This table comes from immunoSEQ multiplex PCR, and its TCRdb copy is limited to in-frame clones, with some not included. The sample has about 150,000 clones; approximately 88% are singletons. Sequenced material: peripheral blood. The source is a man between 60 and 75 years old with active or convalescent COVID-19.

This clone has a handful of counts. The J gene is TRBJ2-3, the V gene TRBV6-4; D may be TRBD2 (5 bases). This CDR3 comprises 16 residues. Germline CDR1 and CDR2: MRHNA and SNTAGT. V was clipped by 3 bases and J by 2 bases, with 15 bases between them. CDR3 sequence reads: CASSERGSLNTDTQYF. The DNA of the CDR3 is TGTGCCAGCAGTGAGCGTGGGAGCTTGAACACAGATACGCAGTATTTT.

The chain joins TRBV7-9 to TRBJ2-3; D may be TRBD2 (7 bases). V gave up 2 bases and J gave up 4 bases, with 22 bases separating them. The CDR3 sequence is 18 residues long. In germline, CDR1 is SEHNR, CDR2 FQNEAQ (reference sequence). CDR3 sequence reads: CASSLRTGRVLDADTQYF. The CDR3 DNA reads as TGTGCCAGCAGCTTACGTACAGGGAGGGTTTTGGACGCAGATACGCAGTATTTT.

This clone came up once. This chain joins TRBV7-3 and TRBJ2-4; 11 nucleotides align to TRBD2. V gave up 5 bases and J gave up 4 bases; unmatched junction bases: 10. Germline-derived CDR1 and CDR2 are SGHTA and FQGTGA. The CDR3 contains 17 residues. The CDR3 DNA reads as TGTGCCAGCAGCGGAACGGGACTAGCGGTTCTTAAAAACATTCAGTACTTC. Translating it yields CASSGTGLAVLKNIQYF.

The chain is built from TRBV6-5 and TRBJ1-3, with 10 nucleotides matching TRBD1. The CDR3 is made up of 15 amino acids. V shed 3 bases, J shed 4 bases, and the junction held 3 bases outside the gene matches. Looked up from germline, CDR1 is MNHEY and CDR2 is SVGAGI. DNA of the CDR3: TGTGCCAGCAGTTATGGGGACAGGGGAGGAAACACCATATATTTT. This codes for CASSYGDRGGNTIYF.

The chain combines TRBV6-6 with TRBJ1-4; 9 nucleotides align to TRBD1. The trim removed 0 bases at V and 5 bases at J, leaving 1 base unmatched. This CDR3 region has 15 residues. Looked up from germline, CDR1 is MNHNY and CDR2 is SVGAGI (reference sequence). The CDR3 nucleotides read TGTGCCAGCAGTTACTCCGGGACAGGGAATGAAAAACTGTTTTTT. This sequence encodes CASSYSGTGNEKLFF.

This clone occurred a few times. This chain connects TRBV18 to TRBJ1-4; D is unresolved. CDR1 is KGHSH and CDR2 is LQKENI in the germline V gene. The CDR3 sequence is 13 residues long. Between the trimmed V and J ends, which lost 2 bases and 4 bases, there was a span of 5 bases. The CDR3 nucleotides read TGTGCCAGCTCACCAGCGATTAATGAAAAACTGTTTTTT. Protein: CASSPAINEKLFF.

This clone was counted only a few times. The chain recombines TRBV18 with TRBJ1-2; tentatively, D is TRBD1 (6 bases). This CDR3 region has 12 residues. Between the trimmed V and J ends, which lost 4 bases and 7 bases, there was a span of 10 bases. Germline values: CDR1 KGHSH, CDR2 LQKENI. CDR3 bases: TGTGCCAGCTCACTGGGACAAACTGGCTACACCTTC. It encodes CASSLGQTGYTF. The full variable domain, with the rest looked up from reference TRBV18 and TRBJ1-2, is NAGVMQNPRHLVRRRGQEARLRCSPMKGHSHVYWYRQLPEEGLKFMVYLQKENIIDESGMPKERFSAEFPKEGPSILRIQQVVRGDSAAYFCASSLGQTGYTFGSGTRLTVV.

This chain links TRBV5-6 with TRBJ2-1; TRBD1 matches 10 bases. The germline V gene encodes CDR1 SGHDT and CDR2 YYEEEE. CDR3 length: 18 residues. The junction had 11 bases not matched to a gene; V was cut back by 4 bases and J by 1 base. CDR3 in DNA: TGTGCCAGCAGCCGAGTGGGGCCGGGACAGGGGTCCTACAATGAGCAGTTCTTC. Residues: CASSRVGPGQGSYNEQFF.

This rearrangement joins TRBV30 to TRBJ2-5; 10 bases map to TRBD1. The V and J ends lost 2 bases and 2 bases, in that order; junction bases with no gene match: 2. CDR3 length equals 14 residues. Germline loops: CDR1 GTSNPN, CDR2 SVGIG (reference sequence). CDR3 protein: CAWSRGQGQETQYF. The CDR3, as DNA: TGTGCCTGGAGTCGGGGACAGGGGCAAGAGACCCAGTACTTC.

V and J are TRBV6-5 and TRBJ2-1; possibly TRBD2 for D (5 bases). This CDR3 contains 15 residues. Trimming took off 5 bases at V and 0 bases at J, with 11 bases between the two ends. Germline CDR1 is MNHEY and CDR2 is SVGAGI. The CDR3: CASSLAVSSYNEQFF. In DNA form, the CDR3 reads TGTGCCAGCAGTCTAGCTGTGAGCTCCTACAATGAGCAGTTCTTC.

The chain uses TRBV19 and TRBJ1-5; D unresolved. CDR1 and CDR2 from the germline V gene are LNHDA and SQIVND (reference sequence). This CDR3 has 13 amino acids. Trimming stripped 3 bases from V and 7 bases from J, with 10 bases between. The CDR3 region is CASSIGEGQPQHF. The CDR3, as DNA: TGTGCCAGTAGTATCGGGGAAGGACAGCCCCAGCATTTT. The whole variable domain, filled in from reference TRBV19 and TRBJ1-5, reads DGGITQSPKYLFRKEGQNVTLSCEQNLNHDAMYWYRQDPGQGLRLIYYSQIVNDFQKGDIAEGYSVSREKKESFPLTVTSAQKNPTAFYLCASSIGEGQPQHFGDGTRLSIL.